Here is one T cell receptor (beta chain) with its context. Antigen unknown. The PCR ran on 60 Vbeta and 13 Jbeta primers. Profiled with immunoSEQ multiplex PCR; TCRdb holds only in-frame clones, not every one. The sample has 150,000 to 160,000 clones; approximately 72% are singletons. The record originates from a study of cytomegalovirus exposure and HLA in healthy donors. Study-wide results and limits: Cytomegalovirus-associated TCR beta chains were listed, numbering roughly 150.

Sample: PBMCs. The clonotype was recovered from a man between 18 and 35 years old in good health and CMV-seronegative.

The CDR3 bases are TGTGCCAGCAGCCGGACTAGTTTGGAGGAAGAGACCCAGTACTTC. It encodes CASSRTSLEEETQYF. This sequence joins TRBV27 and TRBJ2-5, with TRBD2 matching 7 bases. This CDR3 is built from 15 residues. The ends lost 6 bases at V and 3 bases at J; junction bases unmatched: 10. Germline V CDR1 and CDR2: MNHEY, SMNVEV (reference sequence).